These 11 T cell receptor beta chains share one sample of origin, sequenced in a study of neoadjuvant nivolumab and ipilimumab in lung cancer. The data were produced by immunoSEQ multiplex PCR, yet TCRdb's version contains in-frame clones alone and is incomplete. The repertoire holds roughly 9,900 clones, with 81% as singletons. This specimen consisted of peripheral blood, obtained before neoadjuvant nivolumab, alone or with ipilimumab. The receptors come from an adult with non-small cell lung cancer.

The chain employs TRBV7-2 and TRBJ2-5; 8 positions agree with TRBD1. Germline V CDR1 and CDR2: SGHTA, FQGNSA. After removal of 3 bases from V and 2 bases from J, the junction contained 2 bases not matched to a gene. The CDR3 is made up of 14 amino acids. This chain's CDR3 is CASSFGQGQETQYF. The DNA for the CDR3 is TGTGCCAGCAGCTTCGGACAGGGTCAAGAGACCCAGTACTTC.

V is TRBV7-9 and J is TRBJ1-2, with D perhaps matching TRBD1 (5 bases). This CDR3 has 12 residues. Trimming took off 5 bases at V and 5 bases at J, with 9 bases between the two ends. Germline loops: CDR1 SEHNR, CDR2 FQNEAQ (reference sequence). CDR3 nucleotides: TGTGCCAGCAGCACCACAGGATATGGCTACACCTTC. Protein product: CASSTTGYGYTF.

The chain recombines TRBV6-1 with TRBJ2-7; no clear D. Per the germline V gene, CDR1 is MNHNS and CDR2 is SASEGT. V gave up 2 bases and J gave up 6 bases, with 11 bases separating them. This CDR3 region has 13 residues. The CDR3 DNA reads TGTGCCAGCAGTGAAACGGAGATCGGCGAGCAGTACTTC. Translating it yields CASSETEIGEQYF.

The J gene is TRBJ2-3, the V gene TRBV27, with TRBD2 matching over 16 bases. The germline V gene has CDR1 MNHEY and CDR2 SMNVEV (reference sequence). The CDR3 contains 23 residues. V was pared by 7 bases and J by 2 bases, with 24 bases of the junction left unmatched. CDR3 residues: CASKSRGDPWGLAGGTLTDTQYF. Written as DNA, the CDR3 is TGTGCCAGCAAATCCCGGGGGGACCCTTGGGGACTAGCGGGAGGGACCCTCACAGATACGCAGTATTTT.

This clone appeared a single time. The chain recombines TRBV7-8 with TRBJ2-1; 9 bases are shared with TRBD1. The V gene's germline CDR1 is SGHVS and CDR2 FQNEAQ. V was pared by 6 bases and J by 4 bases, with 7 bases of the junction left unmatched. The CDR3 totals 15 residues. CDR3 bases: TGTGCCAGCAGTCTTGGGACAGGGCAATACAATGAGCAGTTCTTC. Translating gives CASSLGTGQYNEQFF.

V gene TRBV19 combines with J gene TRBJ1-5; no reliable D call. From germline, CDR1 is LNHDA and CDR2 SQIVND (reference sequence). V was cut by 3 bases and J by 2 bases, with 8 bases left in between. The CDR3 has 14 residues. This CDR3 is CASSIHQGNQPQHF. CDR3 nucleotide sequence: TGTGCCAGTAGTATCCACCAGGGCAATCAGCCCCAGCATTTT.

The CDR3 here is CASSLRTGSGNEQFF. CDR3 DNA: TGTGCCAGTAGTTTAAGGACAGGGAGTGGAAATGAGCAGTTCTTC. This sequence joins TRBV19 and TRBJ2-1, with 8 bases identical to TRBD1. The CDR3 covers 15 residues. The V segment lost 5 bases and the J segment 7 bases; nucleotides outside the gene matches: 10. Germline values: CDR1 LNHDA, CDR2 SQIVND (reference sequence). Full variable domain (missing parts from reference TRBV19 and TRBJ2-1): DGGITQSPKYLFRKEGQNVTLSCEQNLNHDAMYWYRQDPGQGLRLIYYSQIVNDFQKGDIAEGYSVSREKKESFPLTVTSAQKNPTAFYLCASSLRTGSGNEQFFGPGTRLTVL.

This sequence joins TRBV6-5 and TRBJ1-5, with D maybe TRBD1 (6 bases). The germline V gene encodes CDR1 MNHEY and CDR2 SVGAGI. The CDR3 has 16 residues. Trimming removed 4 bases from V and 2 bases from J, with 15 bases in between. CDR3 region: CASSLQGSMGNQPQHF. DNA of the CDR3: TGTGCCAGCAGTTTACAGGGAAGTATGGGCAATCAGCCCCAGCATTTT.

The V and J genes are TRBV27 and TRBJ2-3; D is unresolved. Trimming pared 2 bases from V and 8 bases from J, leaving 8 bases between. The CDR3 is made up of 12 amino acids. In germline, CDR1 is MNHEY, CDR2 SMNVEV (reference sequence). The CDR3, as DNA: TGTGCCAGCAGTTTAGTCGGCGGTACGCAGTATTTT. It yields the protein CASSLVGGTQYF.

This clone has more than one count but fewer than ten. The chain carries TRBV5-1 and TRBJ1-1; D unclear. The CDR3 runs to 14 residues. Germline V gene lookup returns CDR1 SGHRS and CDR2 YFSETQ. V gave up 1 base and J gave up 5 bases, with 12 bases separating them. This CDR3 reads CASSLLGILTEAFF. In nucleotides, the CDR3 is TGCGCCAGCAGCTTGCTCGGGATCCTGACTGAAGCTTTCTTT.

The CDR3 DNA reads as TGTGCCAGCAGCGCCCTAGCGGGGCCCTACGAGCAGTACTTC. It specifies CASSALAGPYEQYF. The chain employs TRBV7-9 and TRBJ2-7, with 9 bases matching TRBD2. This CDR3 has 14 amino acids. V shed 5 bases and J 2 bases; nucleotides not matched to a gene: 4. CDR1 and CDR2 (germline): SEHNR, FQNEAQ (reference sequence). Together with reference TRBV7-9 and TRBJ2-7, the CDR3 gives the full variable domain: DTGVSQNPRHKITKRGQNVTFRCDPISEHNRLYWYRQTLGQGPEFLTYFQNEAQLEKSRLLSDRFSAERPKGSFSTLEIQRTEQGDSAMYLCASSALAGPYEQYFGPGTRLTVT.